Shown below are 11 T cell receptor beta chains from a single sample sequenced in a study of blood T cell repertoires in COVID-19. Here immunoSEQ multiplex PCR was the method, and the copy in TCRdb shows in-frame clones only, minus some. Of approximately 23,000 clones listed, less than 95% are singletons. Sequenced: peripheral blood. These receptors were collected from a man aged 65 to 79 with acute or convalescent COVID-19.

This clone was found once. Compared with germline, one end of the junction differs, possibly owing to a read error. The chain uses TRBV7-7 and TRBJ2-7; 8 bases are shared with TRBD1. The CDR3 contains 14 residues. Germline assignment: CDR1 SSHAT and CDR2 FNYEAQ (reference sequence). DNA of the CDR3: TGTGCTAGCAGCGACGGGACAGGCTCCTACGAGCAATACTTC. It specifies CASSDGTGSYEQYF.

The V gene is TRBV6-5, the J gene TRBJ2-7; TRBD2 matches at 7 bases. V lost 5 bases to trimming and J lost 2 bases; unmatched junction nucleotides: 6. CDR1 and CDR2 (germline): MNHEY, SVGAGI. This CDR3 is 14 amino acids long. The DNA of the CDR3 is TGTGCCAGCAGTAAGGGGCTAGCGGCCTACGAGCAGTACTTC. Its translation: CASSKGLAAYEQYF.

This CDR3 reads CSVEDAKGARKLFF. CDR3 nucleotide sequence: TGCAGCGTTGAAGATGCAAAGGGGGCTCGGAAACTGTTTTTT. V usage is TRBV29-1 and J usage is TRBJ1-4, with TRBD1 matching 7 bases. This CDR3 region has 14 residues. The trim removed 0 bases at V and 11 bases at J, leaving 9 bases unmatched. The germline CDR1 and CDR2 sequences are SQVTM and ANQGSEA.

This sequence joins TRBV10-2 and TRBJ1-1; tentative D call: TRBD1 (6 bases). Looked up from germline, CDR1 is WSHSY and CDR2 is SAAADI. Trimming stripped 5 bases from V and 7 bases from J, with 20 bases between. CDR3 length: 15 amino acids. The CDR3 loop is CASSTLRGRKGEAFF. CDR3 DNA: TGCGCCAGCAGTACCCTCAGGGGCCGTAAGGGTGAAGCTTTCTTT.

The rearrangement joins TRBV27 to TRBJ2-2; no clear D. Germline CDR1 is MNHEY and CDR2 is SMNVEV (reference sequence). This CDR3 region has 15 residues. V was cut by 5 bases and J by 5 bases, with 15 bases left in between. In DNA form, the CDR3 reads TGTGCCAGCAGTCTGCTACCACTTCGGACCGGGGAGCTGTTTTTT. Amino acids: CASSLLPLRTGELFF.

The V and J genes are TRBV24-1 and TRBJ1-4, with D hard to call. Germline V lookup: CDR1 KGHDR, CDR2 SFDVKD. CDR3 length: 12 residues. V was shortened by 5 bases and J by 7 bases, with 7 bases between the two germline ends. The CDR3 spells CATSAGAEKLFF. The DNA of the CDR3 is TGTGCCACCAGTGCCGGTGCTGAAAAACTGTTTTTT.

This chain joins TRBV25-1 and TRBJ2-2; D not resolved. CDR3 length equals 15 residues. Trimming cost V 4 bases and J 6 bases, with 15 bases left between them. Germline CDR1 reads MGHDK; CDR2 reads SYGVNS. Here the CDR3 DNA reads TGTGCCAGCAGTGCGCTCAGTGGTATTGCCGGGGAGCTGTTTTTT. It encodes CASSALSGIAGELFF.

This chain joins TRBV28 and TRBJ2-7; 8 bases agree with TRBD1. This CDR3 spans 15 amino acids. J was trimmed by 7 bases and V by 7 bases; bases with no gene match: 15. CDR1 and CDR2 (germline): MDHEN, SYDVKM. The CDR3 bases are TGTGCCAGCACCCTGGGTGGACAGGGAGTAAAAGAGCAGTACTTC. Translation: CASTLGGQGVKEQYF.

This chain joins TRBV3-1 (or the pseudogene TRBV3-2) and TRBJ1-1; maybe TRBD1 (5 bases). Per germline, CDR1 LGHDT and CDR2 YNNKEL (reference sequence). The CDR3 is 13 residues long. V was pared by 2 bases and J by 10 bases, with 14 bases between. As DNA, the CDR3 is TGTGCCAGCAGCCAAAGGGGAGGTAACGCAGCTTTCTTT. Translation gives CASSQRGGNAAFF.

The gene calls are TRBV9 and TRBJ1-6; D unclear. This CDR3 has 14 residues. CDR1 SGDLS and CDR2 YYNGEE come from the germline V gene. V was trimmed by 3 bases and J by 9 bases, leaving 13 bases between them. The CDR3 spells CASSAAVLRSPLHF. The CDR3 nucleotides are TGTGCCAGCAGCGCTGCGGTATTGCGTTCACCCCTCCACTTT. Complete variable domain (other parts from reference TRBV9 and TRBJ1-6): DSGVTQTPKHLITATGQRVTLRCSPRSGDLSVYWYQQSLDQGLQFLIQYYNGEERAKGNILERFSAQQFPDLHSELNLSSLELGDSALYFCASSAAVLRSPLHFGNGTRLTVT.

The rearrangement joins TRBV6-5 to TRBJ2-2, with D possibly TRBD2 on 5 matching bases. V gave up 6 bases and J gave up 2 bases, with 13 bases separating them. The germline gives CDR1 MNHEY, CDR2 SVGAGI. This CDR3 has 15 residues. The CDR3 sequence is CASRAGLLNTGELFF. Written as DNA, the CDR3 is TGTGCCAGCAGGGCTGGACTTTTAAACACCGGGGAGCTGTTTTTT.